This T cell receptor beta chain was recorded in a study of CD8 T cells in ankylosing spondylitis. This clonotype came up many times. V was shortened by 7 bases and J by 0 bases, with 7 bases between the two germline ends. CDR3 length equals 13 residues. MiXCR was run by TCRdb on the 5' RACE reads, yielding one entry per CDR3 protein. In the table there are about 240,000 distinct CDR3 sequences, approximately 9% of which are singletons. J is TRBJ1-5 and V is TRBV12-3 or TRBV12-4; D gene unclear. Specimen: blood, either unsorted or a sorted T cell fraction (not recorded which). The source is a male donor with ankylosing spondylitis or in good health (not recorded which). CDR3 loop: CASTITSNQPQHF. The CDR3 nucleotides are TGTGCCAGCACCATAACTAGCAATCAGCCCCAGCATTTT.